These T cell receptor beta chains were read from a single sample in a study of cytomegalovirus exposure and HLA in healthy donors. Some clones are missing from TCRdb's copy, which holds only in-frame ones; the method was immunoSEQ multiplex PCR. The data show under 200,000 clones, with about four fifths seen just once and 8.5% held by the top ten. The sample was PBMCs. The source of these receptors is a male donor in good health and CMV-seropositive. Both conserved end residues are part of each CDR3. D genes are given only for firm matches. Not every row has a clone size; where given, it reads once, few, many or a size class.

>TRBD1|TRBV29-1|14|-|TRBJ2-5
TGCAGCGTGGGACAGGGGGCTTTGTGGGAGACCCAGTACTTC
CSVGQGALWETQYF
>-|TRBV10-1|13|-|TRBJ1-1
TGCGCCAGCAGTGAGGCGGTTGGCACTGAAGCTTTCTTT
CASSEAVGTEAFF
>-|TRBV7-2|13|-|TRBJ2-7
TGTGCCAGCAGCTTAGACAGTGGATACGAGCAGTACTTC
CASSLDSGYEQYF
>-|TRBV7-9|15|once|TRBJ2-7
TGTTCCAGCAGCTTAACCCGATTAAGTAGTTCCGAGCAGTACTTC
CSSSLTRLSSSEQYF
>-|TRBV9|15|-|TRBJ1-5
TGTGCCAGCAGCGTAGGCTGGGCAGGGGATCAGCCCCAGCATTTT
CASSVGWAGDQPQHF
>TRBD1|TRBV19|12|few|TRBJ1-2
TGTGCCAGTAGTAGACAGGGGTATGGCTACACCTTC
CASSRQGYGYTF
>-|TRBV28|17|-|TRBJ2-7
TGTGCCAGCAGTTTTGTATTCGGGGAAACCTTCTCCTACGAGCAGTACTTC
CASSFVFGETFSYEQYF
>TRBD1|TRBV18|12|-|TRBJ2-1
TGTGCCAGCTCAATGGACAGGGATGAGCAGTTCTTC
CASSMDRDEQFF
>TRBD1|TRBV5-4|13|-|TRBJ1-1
TGTGCCAGCAGGGACAGGGGGAACACTGAAGCTTTCTTT
CASRDRGNTEAFF
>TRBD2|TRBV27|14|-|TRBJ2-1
TGTGCCAGCTCAGGACTAGCGGGGAACAATGAGCAGTTCTTC
CASSGLAGNNEQFF
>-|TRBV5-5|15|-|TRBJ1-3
TGTGCCAGCAGCTTGGTGAGGGAGGGTGGAAACACCATATATTTT
CASSLVREGGNTIYF
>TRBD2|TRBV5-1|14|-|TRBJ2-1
TGCGCCAGCAGGCCCGGGACTAGCAAGAGTGAGCAGTTCTTC
CASRPGTSKSEQFF
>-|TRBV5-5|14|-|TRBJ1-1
TGTGCCAGCAGCTTAGGACAGTTAATCACTGAAGCTTTCTTT
CASSLGQLITEAFF
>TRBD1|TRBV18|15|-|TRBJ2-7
TGTGCCAGCTTCTCCGGGACAGGGGGCATCTACGAGCAGTACTTC
CASFSGTGGIYEQYF
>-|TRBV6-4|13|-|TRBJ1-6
TGTGCCAGCAGTACAGGGTTGGATTCACCCCTCCACTTT
CASSTGLDSPLHF
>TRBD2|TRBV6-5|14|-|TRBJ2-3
TGTGCCAGCAGTCCGGGACTATCCACAGATACGCAGTATTTT
CASSPGLSTDTQYF
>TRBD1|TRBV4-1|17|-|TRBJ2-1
TGCGCCAGCAGCAGGGACCCTCCGGGACAGAGTATGTATGAGCAGTTCTTC
CASSRDPPGQSMYEQFF
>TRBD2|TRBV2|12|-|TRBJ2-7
TGTGCCGGCCGACTAGCGCGCAACGAGCAGTACTTC
CAGRLARNEQYF
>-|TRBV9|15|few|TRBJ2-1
TGTGCCAGCAGCGTAGTGAATGGGGGGTACAATGAGCAGTTCTTC
CASSVVNGGYNEQFF
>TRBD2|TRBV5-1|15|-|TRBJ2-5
TGCGCCAGCAGTATTAGCGGGAGGGCCGGGGAGACCCAGTACTTC
CASSISGRAGETQYF
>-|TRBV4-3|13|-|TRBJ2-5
TGCGCCAGCAGCCAAGCCAGCGGAGAGACCCAGTACTTC
CASSQASGETQYF
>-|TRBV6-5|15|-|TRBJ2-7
TGTGCCAGCAGTTACTCGGGACTCCTTATCTACGAGCAGTACTTC
CASSYSGLLIYEQYF